The next 10 T cell receptor beta chains were all read from a single sample in a study of T cells in Graves' hyperthyroidism and ophthalmopathy (dated by TCRdb to between 2018 and 2021). Library prep was done by multiplex PCR. The reads were generated on an Illumina HiSeq 2000. The TCR beta CDR3 regions were amplified from RNA transcripts. The TCR CDR3 was subjected to a first round of RT-PCR using the HTBI primer set and the Qiagen OneStep RT-PCR kit. Using fastp trimming at Q25 and MiXCR clonotype assembly, TCRdb reanalyzed the public sequencing data and kept in-frame beta chains. Every CDR3 protein is listed once, alongside the most common genes and DNA of its rows. The sample records a few hundred thousand distinct CDR3 sequences, roughly 18% of which are singletons. The ten top clones hold under 20% of the sample. The source material was blood. The receptors were gathered from a woman aged 18-29 years with Graves' ophthalmopathy.

In this sample, this clonotype turned up many times. The chain employs TRBV20-1 and TRBJ2-7, with 9 nucleotides matching TRBD2. Germline-derived CDR1 and CDR2 are DFQATT and SNEGSKA (reference sequence). This CDR3 has 15 amino acids. V shed 0 bases and J 3 bases; nucleotides not matched to a gene: 6. DNA for the CDR3: TGCAGTGCTAGAGATCTGGCGGGAGGGAACTACGAGCAGTACTTC. It encodes CSARDLAGGNYEQYF.

This clonotype was recorded many times. This chain connects TRBV10-3 to TRBJ1-2; 9 bases are shared with TRBD1. The CDR3 has 13 residues. Trimming at V came to 9 bases and at J to 4 bases, leaving 6 bases not matched to a gene. Germline CDR1 is ENHRY and CDR2 is SYGVKD. The CDR3 reads CAISGTGRYGYTF. The CDR3 nucleotides are TGTGCCATTTCAGGGACAGGGCGCTATGGCTACACCTTC.

This clonotype occurred a few times. A read error may be the cause here, since a much bigger clone is one base away. The chain carries TRBV7-2 and TRBJ2-1, with 8 bases that match TRBD1. The CDR3 has 15 amino acids. Germline V gives CDR1 SGHTA, CDR2 FQGNSA. CDR3 coding DNA: TGTGCCAGCGGCTTAGAAGGGACAGGTTACAATGAGCAGTTCTTC. Its protein is CASGLEGTGYNEQFF.

This clonotype was seen only a few times. J is TRBJ2-3 and V is TRBV11-2, with D uncertain. Germline V lookup: CDR1 SGHAT, CDR2 FQNNGV. The V gene lost 1 base and the J gene lost 11 bases, with 13 bases spanning the gap. There are 13 residues in the CDR3. CDR3 loop: CASSLVGLLVQYF. CDR3 bases: TGTGCCAGCAGCTTAGTTGGGTTGTTGGTGCAGTATTTT.

This clonotype appeared many times. V usage is TRBV4-3 and J usage is TRBJ1-1; D call uncertain. V lost 0 bases and J lost 0, with 8 bases in between. CDR1 is LGHNA and CDR2 is YSLEER in the germline V gene. This CDR3 contains 15 residues. This CDR3 reads CASSQDSGLNTEAFF. In nucleotides, the CDR3 is TGCGCCAGCAGCCAAGATAGCGGGTTGAACACTGAAGCTTTCTTT.

The table lists this clonotype with a few counts. The chain links TRBV6-1 to TRBJ1-6; no clear D gene. The V gene's germline CDR1 is MNHNS and CDR2 SASEGT. The germline V and J ends were trimmed by 6 bases and 7 bases, with 16 bases remaining between them. This CDR3 comprises 15 residues. CDR3 in DNA: TGTGCCAGCAGCCGGAATCGGCAGGAAAATTCACCCCTCCACTTT. Translated, it gives CASSRNRQENSPLHF.

This clonotype was picked up a small number of times. J is TRBJ2-3 and V is TRBV28, with D possibly TRBD2 on 6 matching bases. Germline V gene lookup returns CDR1 MDHEN and CDR2 SYDVKM. V gave up 3 bases and J gave up 0 bases, with 13 bases separating them. The CDR3 has 16 amino acids. The CDR3 reads CASSFSGQSSTDTQYF. The DNA for the CDR3 is TGTGCCAGCAGTTTCAGCGGGCAGTCTAGCACAGATACGCAGTATTTT.

The chain is built from TRBV20-1 and TRBJ2-5, with TRBD2 matching 9 bases. Germline V lookup: CDR1 DFQATT, CDR2 SNEGSKA (reference sequence). Trimming took 0 bases from V and 5 from J; bases not matched to a gene: 4. CDR3 size: 14 residues. CDR3 region: CSARDRSGRETQYF. The CDR3 nucleotides are TGCAGTGCTAGAGACAGGAGCGGGAGGGAGACCCAGTACTTC.

In its sample, this clonotype was seen a few times. One base away lies a much larger clone, so this may be a sequencing read error. The genes are TRBV3-1 and TRBJ2-7, with D perhaps TRBD1 (5 bases). Per the germline V gene, CDR1 is LGHDT and CDR2 is YNNKEL (reference sequence). Trimming removed 1 base from V and 5 bases from J, with 9 bases in between. The CDR3 totals 13 residues. The CDR3, as DNA: TGTGCCAGCAGCCAAGGAGACAGCAACGAGCAGTACTTC. Protein sequence: CASSQGDSNEQYF.

This chain connects TRBV30 to TRBJ2-7; D is perhaps TRBD2 (5 bases). Germline V gives CDR1 GTSNPN, CDR2 SVGIG (reference sequence). CDR3 length equals 14 residues. Trimming took off 3 bases at V and 5 bases at J, with 17 bases between the two ends. The CDR3 is CAWRNGHGLDEQYF. The CDR3 DNA sequence: TGTGCCTGGAGAAATGGGCATGGACTTGACGAGCAGTACTTC.